Here is one T cell receptor beta chain with its context. The record originates from a study of CD8 T cells in Susac syndrome. RNA was extracted with the RNeasy kit, and a quantity of about 0.45 to 1 ug was reverse transcribed using random hexamers. Amplification of TCR beta CDR3 by immunoSEQ multiplex PCR spanned 54 Vbeta and 13 Jbeta. One entry per CDR3 protein results from TCRdb running MiXCR on the immunoSEQ multiplex PCR reads. The sample has around 130,000 distinct CDR3 sequences; around 95% are singletons. CD8+ and CD4+ T cells from blood underwent TCR beta sequencing. TEMRA cells were FACS-enriched, with CD8+ and CD4+ T cells isolated negatively. The germline gives CDR1 KGHDR, CDR2 SFDVKD. V was clipped by 1 base and J by 2 bases, with 4 bases between them. The CDR3 is 13 amino acids.

Sequenced material: CD4+ T cells from PBMCs. This receptor was obtained from a human donor with multiple sclerosis. The chain recombines TRBV24-1 with TRBJ1-2; no definite D call. CDR3 DNA sequence: TGTGCCACCAGTGATTTCCAGAACTATGGCTACACCTTC. It yields the protein CATSDFQNYGYTF.